These 14 T cell receptor beta chains originate from one sample sequenced in a study of PD-L1 blockade in urothelial cancer. Time point noted: pretreatment peripheral blood. Here immunoSEQ multiplex PCR was the method, and the copy in TCRdb shows in-frame clones only, minus some. The table lists about 50,000 clones, 85% to 90% of them singletons, with roughly 22% in the top ten. Source: PBMCs, taken around atezolizumab (anti-PD-L1) treatment. The receptors here all came from a man in his 60s with urothelial cancer.

The chain joins TRBV14 to TRBJ1-4; TRBD1 matches 9 bases. The CDR3 length is 18 residues. Germline CDR1 and CDR2: SGHDN and FVKESK. The V and J ends lost 5 bases and 8 bases, in that order; junction bases with no gene match: 18. CDR3 amino acids: CASSSGPKGGQGREKLFF. In nucleotides, the CDR3 is TGTGCCAGCAGCAGCGGGCCCAAAGGGGGACAGGGTCGGGAAAAACTGTTTTTT.

V and J are TRBV5-1 and TRBJ1-1; possible D gene TRBD1, 6 bases. The CDR3 contains 14 residues. The germline V and J ends were trimmed by 0 bases and 6 bases, with 12 bases remaining between them. The germline gives CDR1 SGHRS, CDR2 YFSETQ. CDR3 sequence: CASSLVQGRAEAFF. Here the CDR3 DNA reads TGCGCCAGCAGCTTGGTTCAGGGGAGGGCTGAAGCTTTCTTT.

This chain links TRBV19 with TRBJ1-2; no clear D. The CDR3 runs 17 residues. Germline CDR1 LNHDA, CDR2 SQIVND (reference sequence). V was trimmed by 9 bases and J by 7 bases, leaving 30 bases between them. CDR3 region: CASKTGVLGSSLRGYTF. The CDR3 DNA reads as TGTGCCAGCAAAACCGGGGTTTTGGGTTCGTCATTACGTGGCTACACCTTC.

This chain joins TRBV7-2 and TRBJ2-7; a possible D gene is TRBD2 (6 bases). Germline lookup yields CDR1 SGHTA and CDR2 FQGNSA. V dropped 6 bases and J dropped 7 bases, with 16 bases sitting between them. The CDR3 is 13 amino acids. The CDR3, as DNA: TGTGCCAGCAGTGATTCGGTGCTAGCGGAGCAGTACTTC. Translated, it gives CASSDSVLAEQYF.

This clone occurred a few times. The gene calls are TRBV7-9 and TRBJ1-4, with 10 bases that match TRBD1. Germline V lookup: CDR1 SEHNR, CDR2 FQNEAQ (reference sequence). This CDR3 has 14 residues. V was clipped by 5 bases and J by 4 bases; unmatched bases: 1. Written as DNA, the CDR3 is TGTGCCAGCAGCCGGACAGGGGGTAATGAAAAACTGTTTTTT. It specifies CASSRTGGNEKLFF.

This clone was detected only once. This chain links TRBV5-1 with TRBJ2-2; D perhaps matches TRBD2 (5 bases). The CDR3 covers 15 residues. Germline assignment: CDR1 SGHRS and CDR2 YFSETQ. V was trimmed by 0 bases and J by 6 bases, leaving 12 bases between them. The CDR3 loop is CASSLGQPGAGELFF. The CDR3 region has the DNA TGCGCCAGCAGCTTGGGGCAACCCGGGGCCGGGGAGCTGTTTTTT.

The chain carries TRBV5-4 and TRBJ2-5; D uncertain. The germline V gene encodes CDR1 SGHNT and CDR2 YYREEE (reference sequence). The CDR3 has 14 amino acids. Trimming removed 1 base from V and 2 bases from J, with 9 bases in between. Here the CDR3 DNA reads TGTGCCAGCAGCTTGATGTCGTATCAAGAGACCCAGTACTTC. Translated, it gives CASSLMSYQETQYF.

The chain has TRBV4-1 and TRBJ1-2; tentative D call: TRBD1 (6 bases). Germline loops: CDR1 MGHRA, CDR2 YSYEKL. CDR3 length: 14 residues. The V gene lost 2 bases and the J gene lost 3 bases, with 10 bases spanning the gap. This CDR3 is CASSQPTGYYGYTF. The CDR3 nucleotides are TGCGCCAGCAGCCAACCAACAGGGTACTATGGCTACACCTTC.

The chain recombines TRBV6-5 with TRBJ1-4; 12 positions match TRBD1. V lost 6 bases and J lost 7; bases outside the gene matches: 3. The CDR3 consists of 14 residues. Germline CDR1 is MNHEY and CDR2 is SVGAGI. As DNA, the CDR3 is TGTGCCAGCAGGGGACAGGGGGCGGGTGAAAAACTGTTTTTT. Translating it yields CASRGQGAGEKLFF.

The chain uses TRBV30 and TRBJ2-5; TRBD1 agrees at 8 bases. V gave up 8 bases and J gave up 7 bases; unmatched junction bases: 9. Germline loops: CDR1 GTSNPN, CDR2 SVGIG (reference sequence). The CDR3 extends over 12 amino acids. The CDR3 here is CAVGDRMGTQYF. The DNA for the CDR3 is TGTGCCGTAGGGGACAGGATGGGGACCCAGTACTTC.

J is TRBJ2-1 and V is TRBV5-1; D not resolved. Between the trimmed V and J ends, which lost 0 bases and 9 bases, there was a span of 4 bases. The CDR3 extends over 11 amino acids. The germline V gene has CDR1 SGHRS and CDR2 YFSETQ. CDR3 region: CASSLAFEQFF. The CDR3 coding sequence is TGCGCCAGCAGCTTGGCCTTTGAGCAGTTCTTC.

The gene calls are TRBV10-2 and TRBJ2-2; 8 bases are a match to TRBD1. Trimming at V came to 4 bases and at J to 2 bases, leaving 9 bases not matched to a gene. Looked up from germline, CDR1 is WSHSY and CDR2 is SAAADI. This CDR3 is built from 17 residues. The chain's CDR3 is CASSGGGQGSNTGELFF. CDR3 bases: TGCGCCAGCAGTGGCGGCGGACAGGGATCCAACACCGGGGAGCTGTTTTTT.

The chain combines TRBV5-1 with TRBJ1-2, with D tentatively TRBD1 (6 bases). Germline values: CDR1 SGHRS, CDR2 YFSETQ. The CDR3 is made up of 15 amino acids. Trimming took off 2 bases at V and 4 bases at J, with 15 bases between the two ends. CDR3 sequence: CASSFQTGSGYGYTF. The CDR3 DNA follows: TGCGCCAGCAGCTTCCAAACAGGGTCCGGCTATGGCTACACCTTC.

The V call is TRBV19, the J call TRBJ2-7; weak D call: TRBD1 (5 bases). This CDR3 contains 16 residues. V was trimmed by 5 bases and J by 0 bases, leaving 17 bases between them. The germline CDR1 and CDR2 sequences are LNHDA and SQIVND (reference sequence). CDR3 nucleotides: TGTGCCAGTAGTCTCCGACAGACACCCATCTCCTACGAGCAGTACTTC. Amino acids: CASSLRQTPISYEQYF.